These 28 T cell receptor beta chains share one sample of origin, sequenced in a study of human T cells and chemical hapten exposure. Time point specified: pre-sensitization, week 0. Treatment denoted: therapeutic diphenylcyclopropenone sensitization with weekly scalp DPC. TCRdb redid the calling of the RACE reads with MiXCR, one entry per CDR3 protein. The table shows 300,000 to 400,000 distinct CDR3 sequences, with about 5.1% occurring only once. Sequencing was performed on whole blood, taken in connection with sensitization to the hapten diphenylcyclopropenone (DPC). The source of these receptors is a woman in her fifties or sixties with alopecia areata. Some clones in this sample may be carry-over from other donors' samples.

This clonotype was recorded at least ten times. V usage is TRBV6-5 and J usage is TRBJ2-7; no firm D call. Trimming took off 2 bases at V and 4 bases at J, with 9 bases between the two ends. Germline lookup yields CDR1 MNHEY and CDR2 SVGAGI. The CDR3 covers 13 residues. Written as DNA, the CDR3 is TGTGCCAGCAGTTACGGTTTAACTTACGAGCAGTACTTC. As protein: CASSYGLTYEQYF.

This clonotype was recorded a few times. V usage is TRBV20-1 and J usage is TRBJ1-2, with D perhaps matching TRBD1 (6 bases). Trimming removed 5 bases from V and 4 bases from J, with 14 bases in between. There are 13 residues in the CDR3. Per the germline V gene, CDR1 is DFQATT and CDR2 is SNEGSKA (reference sequence). The CDR3 DNA reads as TGCAGTGCTTGGAACCCAGGGGCCTATGGCTACACCTTC. Amino acid sequence: CSAWNPGAYGYTF.

This clonotype was detected only a few times. The chain is built from TRBV7-2 and TRBJ2-5; D unresolved. This CDR3 comprises 14 residues. The V end was cut by 4 bases, the J end by 1 base, with 10 bases between. CDR1 SGHTA and CDR2 FQGNSA come from the germline V gene. The CDR3 is CASSSAPAQETQYF. For the CDR3, the DNA is TGTGCCAGCAGCTCGGCCCCAGCCCAAGAGACCCAGTACTTC.

At least ten counts were recorded for this clonotype. V is TRBV6-6 and J is TRBJ1-5, with D uncertain. The V and J ends lost 2 bases and 8 bases respectively, with 16 bases between them. This CDR3 contains 15 residues. CDR1 and CDR2 from the germline V gene are MNHNY and SVGAGI (reference sequence). CDR3 protein: CASSYDGPRREPQHF. CDR3 nucleotide sequence: TGTGCCAGCAGTTACGACGGCCCTAGAAGGGAGCCCCAGCATTTT.

This clonotype was detected a few times. The chain uses TRBV21-1 and TRBJ1-2; the listed D gene, TRBD1, was not tested against the DNA. TRBV21-1 is a known pseudogene. The CDR3 sequence is 14 residues long. The CDR3 sequence: CASSKAQGEDGYTF. CDR3 DNA sequence: TGTGCCAGCAGCAAAGCGCAGGGGGAGGACGGCTACACCTTC.

The chain couples TRBV7-2 to TRBJ1-3, with 7 nucleotides matching TRBD1. Germline V gene data show CDR1 as SGHTA and CDR2 as FQGNSA. V was pared by 2 bases and J by 0 bases, with 1 base of the junction left unmatched. This CDR3 spans 15 amino acids. Here the CDR3 DNA reads TGTGCCAGCAGCTTAAGGGACAGCTCTGGAAACACCATATATTTT. Amino acid sequence: CASSLRDSSGNTIYF. The whole variable domain, remainder taken from reference TRBV7-2 and TRBJ1-3, is GAGVSQSPSNKVTEKGKDVELRCDPISGHTALYWYRQSLGQGLEFLIYFQGNSAPDKSGLPSDRFSAERTGGSVSTLTIQRTQQEDSAVYLCASSLRDSSGNTIYFGEGSWLTVV.

This chain uses TRBV7-9 with TRBJ2-7, with D possibly being TRBD2 (6 bases). Looked up from germline, CDR1 is SEHNR and CDR2 is FQNEAQ (reference sequence). The CDR3 totals 14 residues. Trimming stripped 5 bases from V and 2 bases from J, with 13 bases between. The CDR3: CASSAAGGAYEQYF. In DNA, the CDR3 is TGTGCCAGCAGCGCGGCCGGGGGAGCCTACGAGCAGTACTTC.

The chain has TRBV9 and TRBJ2-6; TRBD1 agrees at 12 bases. V shed 3 bases and J 2 bases; nucleotides not matched to a gene: 6. Germline V gene data show CDR1 as SGDLS and CDR2 as YYNGEE. The CDR3 contains 18 residues. The CDR3 loop is CASSAGGTGGTGANVLTF. CDR3 sequence (DNA): TGTGCCAGCAGCGCAGGAGGGACAGGGGGCACTGGGGCCAACGTCCTGACTTTC.

The genes are TRBV12-3 or TRBV12-4 and TRBJ1-3; D may be TRBD1 (5 bases). The V and J ends lost 4 bases and 0 bases respectively, with 13 bases between them. The CDR3 loop spans 16 amino acids. The CDR3 coding sequence is TGTGCCAGCAGTTACTCCCGGACAATCTCTGGAAACACCATATATTTT. Amino acids: CASSYSRTISGNTIYF.

This clonotype has more than one count but fewer than ten. The chain is built from TRBV3-1 and TRBJ2-3; D is undetermined. The CDR3 is 16 amino acids. Germline V CDR1 and CDR2: LGHDT, YNNKEL (reference sequence). Trimming pared 4 bases from V and 4 bases from J, leaving 18 bases between. The CDR3 bases are TGTGCCAGCAGCCCTCGGAGATCGCAATATTCAGATACGCAGTATTTT. This gives the protein CASSPRRSQYSDTQYF.

V gene TRBV28 combines with J gene TRBJ1-2; D unclear. Per germline, CDR1 MDHEN and CDR2 SYDVKM. V was pared by 2 bases and J by 4 bases, with 8 bases between. The CDR3 totals 13 residues. CDR3 sequence (DNA): TGTGCCAGCAGTTTAAGGGAAACCTATGGCTACACCTTC. Encoded protein: CASSLRETYGYTF.

The chain employs TRBV6-4 and TRBJ2-5; unclear D gene. CDR1 is MRHNA and CDR2 is SNTAGT in the germline V gene. This CDR3 is 13 amino acids long. The V and J ends lost 5 bases and 1 base respectively, with 8 bases between them. CDR3 loop: CASSSSVQETQYF. The DNA for the CDR3 is TGTGCCAGCAGTTCATCAGTCCAAGAGACCCAGTACTTC.

V is TRBV7-2 and J is TRBJ2-1, with 9 bases identical to TRBD1. The germline V gene encodes CDR1 SGHTA and CDR2 FQGNSA. With V trimmed by 1 base and J by 8 bases, 6 bases remained unmatched. The CDR3 length is 15 residues. The CDR3 DNA reads TGTGCCAGCAGCTTAGGGCGGGACAGGGTTCATGAGCAGTTCTTC. Translating gives CASSLGRDRVHEQFF.

V is TRBV11-2 and J is TRBJ1-5; 7 bases match TRBD1. Germline assignment: CDR1 SGHAT and CDR2 FQNNGV. The CDR3 totals 16 residues. J lost 3 bases, V lost 0 bases, and 5 bases had no gene match. The CDR3 is CASSLDGTGANQPQHF. CDR3 sequence (DNA): TGTGCCAGCAGCTTAGATGGCACAGGGGCCAATCAGCCCCAGCATTTT.

This clonotype was recorded at least ten times. This chain joins TRBV5-1 and TRBJ2-3; D remains unclear. Germline lookup yields CDR1 SGHRS and CDR2 YFSETQ. The CDR3 is made up of 15 amino acids. Between the trimmed V and J ends, which lost 1 base and 1 base, there was a span of 10 bases. The CDR3 region has the DNA TGCGCCAGCAGCTTGCGTGATATTGGCACAGATACGCAGTATTTT. This encodes CASSLRDIGTDTQYF.

This clonotype occurred a few times. This sequence joins TRBV7-2 and TRBJ2-3, with D possibly matching TRBD2 (6 bases). CDR3 length: 16 residues. Germline CDR1 reads SGHTA; CDR2 reads FQGNSA. V was cut by 5 bases and J by 5 bases, with 20 bases left in between. CDR3 sequence (DNA): TGTGCCAGCAGCACAACTGGGACTGGGGCGGGAGATACGCAGTATTTT. Translating it yields CASSTTGTGAGDTQYF. The entire variable domain, with the rest obtained from reference TRBV7-2 and TRBJ2-3, is as follows: GAGVSQSPSNKVTEKGKDVELRCDPISGHTALYWYRQSLGQGLEFLIYFQGNSAPDKSGLPSDRFSAERTGGSVSTLTIQRTQQEDSAVYLCASSTTGTGAGDTQYFGPGTRLTVL.

A word on this clonotype: A read error may be the cause here, since a much bigger clone is one base away. The chain is built from TRBV28 and TRBJ1-1; D not resolved. Germline assignment: CDR1 MDHEN and CDR2 SYDVKM. The CDR3 has 11 amino acids. As DNA, the CDR3 is TGTGCCAGCATGCCCTTCACTGAAGCTTCCTTT. Its protein is CASMPFTEASF.

This chain connects TRBV6-2 or TRBV6-3 to TRBJ1-5; possible D gene TRBD1, 6 bases. V gave up 4 bases and J gave up 7 bases, with 11 bases separating them. The V gene's germline CDR1 is MNHEY and CDR2 SVGEGT. The CDR3 loop spans 13 amino acids. CDR3: CASSFTGSQPQHF. The CDR3 bases are TGTGCCAGCAGTTTCACAGGGAGCCAGCCCCAGCATTTT.

The chain uses TRBV28 and TRBJ1-2; perhaps TRBD1 as D (6 bases). Trimming cost V 5 bases and J 8 bases, with 18 bases left between them. Germline CDR1 MDHEN, CDR2 SYDVKM. The CDR3 is 14 amino acids. In DNA, the CDR3 is TGTGCCAGCAGTCCCCCCCACAGGGAACAAGGCTACACCTTC. Translation: CASSPPHREQGYTF.

The J gene is TRBJ2-3, the V gene TRBV28; D tentatively fits TRBD1 or TRBD2 (6 bases each). V was pared by 3 bases and J by 6 bases, with 13 bases between. CDR3 length: 14 residues. The germline V gene encodes CDR1 MDHEN and CDR2 SYDVKM. The CDR3, as DNA: TGTGCCAGCAGTTTTGGTTGGGGGGCCGATACGCAGTATTTT. It specifies CASSFGWGADTQYF.

This clonotype came up many times. One end of the junction does not line up with germline, which may come from a read error. The V and J genes are TRBV4-3 and TRBJ2-7; 12 bases map to TRBD2. The length of the CDR3 is 14 residues. CDR1 and CDR2 from the germline V gene are LGHNA and YSLEER. The CDR3 loop reads CASSPGLAGYEQYF. DNA of the CDR3: TGTGCCAGCAGCCCGGGACTAGCGGGCTACGAGCAGTACTTC.

This clonotype occurred a few times. The V and J genes are TRBV7-8 and TRBJ2-1, with 9 nucleotides matching TRBD2. V was clipped by 5 bases and J by 8 bases; unmatched bases: 13. Germline V gene lookup returns CDR1 SGHVS and CDR2 FQNEAQ. This CDR3 has 16 amino acids. CDR3 bases: TGTGCCAGCAGCCTCCGGGTTGGCGGGGGGGACTATGAGCAGTTCTTC. Its protein is CASSLRVGGGDYEQFF.

This clonotype was picked up a small number of times. CDR3 sequence (DNA): TGTGCCAGCAGTTACGCTCTAGGGGGTCTTAATAATGAGCAGTTCTTC. Amino acids: CASSYALGGLNNEQFF. This chain links TRBV6-2 or TRBV6-3 with TRBJ2-1, with D possibly being TRBD1 (6 bases). Germline loops: CDR1 MNHEY, CDR2 SVGEGT. The CDR3 sequence is 16 residues long. V lost 2 bases, J lost 7 bases, and 18 bases lay in between.

This clonotype has just a few counts. The chain links TRBV5-6 to TRBJ2-5, with 11 bases matching TRBD1. Trimming cost V 4 bases and J 5 bases; bases outside gene matches: 13. The CDR3 has 17 amino acids. Germline V gene sequence: CDR1 SGHDT, CDR2 YYEEEE. The CDR3 reads CASSRRLGGTGGETQYF. In DNA form, the CDR3 reads TGTGCCAGCAGCCGTCGATTAGGCGGGACAGGGGGGGAGACCCAGTACTTC.

This chain links TRBV4-1 with TRBJ2-7, with D maybe TRBD2 (7 bases). From germline, CDR1 is MGHRA and CDR2 YSYEKL. Between the trimmed V and J ends, which lost 8 bases and 3 bases, there was a span of 20 bases. CDR3 length: 15 amino acids. The CDR3 sequence: CASSAQAGARYEQYF. The CDR3 DNA follows: TGCGCCAGCTCCGCCCAGGCGGGGGCGCGCTACGAGCAGTACTTC.

This clonotype was seen ten or more times. This chain links TRBV3-1 with TRBJ2-7; possible D gene TRBD2, 6 bases. Germline loops: CDR1 LGHDT, CDR2 YNNKEL (reference sequence). The ends were cut back, 4 bases at V and 2 bases at J, with 15 bases in the middle. The CDR3 sequence is 15 residues long. The CDR3 nucleotides read TGTGCCAGCAGCCGCGAAGCGGGCACGACCTACGAGCAGTACTTC. This gives the protein CASSREAGTTYEQYF.

V and J are TRBV10-3 and TRBJ2-3; D gene ambiguous. CDR3 size: 15 residues. Per the germline V gene, CDR1 is ENHRY and CDR2 is SYGVKD. V lost 0 bases and J lost 1, with 8 bases in between. Here the CDR3 DNA reads TGTGCCATCAGTGAGTCTGACCCGCGCACAGATACGCAGTATTTT. It is translated as CAISESDPRTDTQYF.

The table lists this clonotype with many counts. This chain uses TRBV5-6 with TRBJ2-6, with D unresolved. CDR1 and CDR2 (germline): SGHDT, YYEEEE. The V end was cut by 0 bases, the J end by 0 bases, with 10 bases between. This CDR3 has 17 amino acids. This chain's CDR3 is CASSLGLAVSGANVLTF. The CDR3 DNA reads TGTGCCAGCAGCTTGGGCTTGGCGGTCTCTGGGGCCAACGTCCTGACTTTC.